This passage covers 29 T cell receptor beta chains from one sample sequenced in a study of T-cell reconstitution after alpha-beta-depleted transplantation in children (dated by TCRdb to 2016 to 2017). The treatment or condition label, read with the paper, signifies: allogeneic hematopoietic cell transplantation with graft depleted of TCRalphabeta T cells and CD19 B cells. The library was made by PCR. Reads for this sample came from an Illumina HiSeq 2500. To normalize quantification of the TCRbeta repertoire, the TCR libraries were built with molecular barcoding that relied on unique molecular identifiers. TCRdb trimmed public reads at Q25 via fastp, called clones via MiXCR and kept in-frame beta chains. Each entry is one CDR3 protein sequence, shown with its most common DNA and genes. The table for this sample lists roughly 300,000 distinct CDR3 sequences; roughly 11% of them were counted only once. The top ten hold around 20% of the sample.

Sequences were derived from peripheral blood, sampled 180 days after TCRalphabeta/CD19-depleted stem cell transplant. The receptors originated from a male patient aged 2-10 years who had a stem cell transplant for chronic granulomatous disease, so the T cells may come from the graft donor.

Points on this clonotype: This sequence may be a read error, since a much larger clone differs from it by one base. CDR3 region: CASSHLKTEAFF. The CDR3 nucleotides read TGTGCCAGCAGCCACTTAAAGACTGAAGCTTTCTTT. V usage is TRBV7-2 and J usage is TRBJ1-1, with unresolved D. Trimming cost V 5 bases and J 5 bases, with 9 bases left between them. CDR3 size: 12 residues. CDR1 and CDR2 (germline): SGHTA, FQGNSA.

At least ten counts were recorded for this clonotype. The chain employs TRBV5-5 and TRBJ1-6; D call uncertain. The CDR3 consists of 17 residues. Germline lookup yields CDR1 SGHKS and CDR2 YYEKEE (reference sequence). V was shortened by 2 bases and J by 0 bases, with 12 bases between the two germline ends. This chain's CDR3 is CASSLSSGSSYNSPLHF. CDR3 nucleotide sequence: TGTGCCAGCAGCTTATCATCCGGGAGCTCCTATAATTCACCCCTCCACTTT. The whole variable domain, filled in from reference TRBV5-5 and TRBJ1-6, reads DAGVTQSPTHLIKTRGQQVTLRCSPISGHKSVSWYQQVLGQGPQFIFQYYEKEERGRGNFPDRFSARQFPNYSSELNVNALLLGDSALYLCASSLSSGSSYNSPLHFGNGTRLTVT.

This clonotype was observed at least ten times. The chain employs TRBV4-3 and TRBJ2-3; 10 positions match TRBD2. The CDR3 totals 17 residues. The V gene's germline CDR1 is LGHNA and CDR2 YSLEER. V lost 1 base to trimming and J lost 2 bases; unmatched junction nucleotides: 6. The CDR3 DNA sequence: TGCGCCAGCAGCCAAGGAGCCCTAGCGGGAGACACAGATACGCAGTATTTT. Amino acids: CASSQGALAGDTDTQYF.

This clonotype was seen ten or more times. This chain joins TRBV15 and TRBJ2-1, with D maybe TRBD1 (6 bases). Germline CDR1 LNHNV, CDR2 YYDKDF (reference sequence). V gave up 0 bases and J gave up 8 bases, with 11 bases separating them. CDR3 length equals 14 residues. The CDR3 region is CATSRDQGLDEQFF. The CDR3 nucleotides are TGTGCCACCAGCAGAGACCAGGGGTTGGATGAGCAGTTCTTC. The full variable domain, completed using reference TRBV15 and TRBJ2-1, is DAMVIQNPRYQVTQFGKPVTLSCSQTLNHNVMYWYQQKSSQAPKLLFHYYDKDFNNEADTPDNFQSRRPNTSFCFLDIRSPGLGDTAMYLCATSRDQGLDEQFFGPGTRLTVL.

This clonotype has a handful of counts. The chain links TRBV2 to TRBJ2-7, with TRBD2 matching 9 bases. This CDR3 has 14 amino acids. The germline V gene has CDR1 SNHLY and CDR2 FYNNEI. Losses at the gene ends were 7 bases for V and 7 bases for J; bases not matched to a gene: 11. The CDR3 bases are TGTGCCAGCACTCCCGGGACTAGCCTAGGAGAGCAGTACTTC. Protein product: CASTPGTSLGEQYF. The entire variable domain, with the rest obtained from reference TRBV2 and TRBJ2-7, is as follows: EPEVTQTPSHQVTQMGQEVILRCVPISNHLYFYWYRQILGQKVEFLVSFYNNEISEKSEIFDDQFSVERPDGSNFTLKIRSTKLEDSAMYFCASTPGTSLGEQYFGPGTRLTVT.

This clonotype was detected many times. The CDR3 protein is CASSTDGASYEQYF. CDR3 bases: TGCGCCAGCAGCACGGACGGGGCATCCTACGAGCAGTACTTC. This rearrangement joins TRBV5-1 to TRBJ2-7; TRBD1 or TRBD2 may be the D gene (5 bases each). Germline V CDR1 and CDR2: SGHRS, YFSETQ. V lost 4 bases and J lost 1, with 12 bases in between. This CDR3 spans 14 amino acids.

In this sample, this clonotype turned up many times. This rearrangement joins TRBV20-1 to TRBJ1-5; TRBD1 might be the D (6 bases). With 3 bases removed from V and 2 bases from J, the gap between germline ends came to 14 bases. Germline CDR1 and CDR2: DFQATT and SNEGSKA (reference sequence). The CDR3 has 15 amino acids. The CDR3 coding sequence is TGCAGTGCTAGTCGCCTGGGGGGGCGCAATCAGCCCCAGCATTTT. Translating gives CSASRLGGRNQPQHF.

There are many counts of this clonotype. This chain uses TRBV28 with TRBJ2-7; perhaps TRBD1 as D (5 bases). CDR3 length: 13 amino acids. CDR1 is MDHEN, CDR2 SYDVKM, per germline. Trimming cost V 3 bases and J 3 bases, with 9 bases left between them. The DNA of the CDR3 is TGTGCCAGCAGTTTGGCAGGGTTCTACGAGCAGTACTTC. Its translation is CASSLAGFYEQYF.

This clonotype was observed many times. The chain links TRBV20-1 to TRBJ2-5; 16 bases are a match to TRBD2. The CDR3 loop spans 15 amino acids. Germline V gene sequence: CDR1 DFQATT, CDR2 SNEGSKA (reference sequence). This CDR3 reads CSVGTSGRAWETQYF. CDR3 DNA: TGCAGCGTGGGGACTAGCGGGAGGGCCTGGGAGACCCAGTACTTC.

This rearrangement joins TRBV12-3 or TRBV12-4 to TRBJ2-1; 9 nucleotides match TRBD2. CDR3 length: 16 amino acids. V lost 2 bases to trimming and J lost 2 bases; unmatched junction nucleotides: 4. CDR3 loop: CASSLSAGGTYNEQFF. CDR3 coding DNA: TGTGCCAGCAGTTTATCGGCGGGAGGGACCTACAATGAGCAGTTCTTC.

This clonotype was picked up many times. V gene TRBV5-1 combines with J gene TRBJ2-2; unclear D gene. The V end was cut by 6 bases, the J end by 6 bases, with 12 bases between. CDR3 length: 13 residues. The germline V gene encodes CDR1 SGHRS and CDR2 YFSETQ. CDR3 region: CASTLEVPGELFF. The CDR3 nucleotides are TGCGCCAGCACCTTAGAGGTTCCCGGGGAGCTGTTTTTT.

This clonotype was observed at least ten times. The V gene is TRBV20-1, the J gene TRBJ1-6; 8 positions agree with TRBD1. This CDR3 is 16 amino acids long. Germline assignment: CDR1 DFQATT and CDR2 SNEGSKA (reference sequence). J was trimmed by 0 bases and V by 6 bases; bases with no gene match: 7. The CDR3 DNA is TGCAGTGCAATAAGGACAGGGAGCTCCTATAATTCACCCCTCCACTTT. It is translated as CSAIRTGSSYNSPLHF.

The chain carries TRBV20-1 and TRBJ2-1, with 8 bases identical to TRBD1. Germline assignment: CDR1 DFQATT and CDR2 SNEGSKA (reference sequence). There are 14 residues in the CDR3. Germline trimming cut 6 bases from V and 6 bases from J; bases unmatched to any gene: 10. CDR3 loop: CSAHRDRPSNEQFF. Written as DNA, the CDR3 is TGCAGTGCCCACCGGGACAGGCCCAGCAATGAGCAGTTCTTC.

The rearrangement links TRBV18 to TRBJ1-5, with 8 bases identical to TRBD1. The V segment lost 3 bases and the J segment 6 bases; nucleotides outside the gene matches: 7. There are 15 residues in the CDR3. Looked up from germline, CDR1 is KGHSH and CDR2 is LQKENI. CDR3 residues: CASSPVQGAGQPQHF. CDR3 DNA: TGTGCCAGCTCACCGGTGCAGGGGGCAGGTCAGCCCCAGCATTTT.

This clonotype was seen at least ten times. The CDR3 DNA is TGTGCCAGCAGAGGGGGCGCGGACACCGGGGAGCTGTTTTTT. This encodes CASRGGADTGELFF. The rearrangement joins TRBV25-1 to TRBJ2-2; TRBD1 matches 7 bases. CDR1 and CDR2 from the germline V gene are MGHDK and SYGVNS. V was clipped by 6 bases and J by 3 bases; unmatched bases: 4. CDR3 length equals 14 residues.

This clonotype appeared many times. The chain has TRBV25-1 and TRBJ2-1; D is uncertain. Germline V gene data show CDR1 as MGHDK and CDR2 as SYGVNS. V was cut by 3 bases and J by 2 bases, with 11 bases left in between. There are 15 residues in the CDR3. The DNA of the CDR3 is TGTGCCAGCAGTGACGGCGCCGAGACCTACAATGAGCAGTTCTTC. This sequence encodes CASSDGAETYNEQFF.

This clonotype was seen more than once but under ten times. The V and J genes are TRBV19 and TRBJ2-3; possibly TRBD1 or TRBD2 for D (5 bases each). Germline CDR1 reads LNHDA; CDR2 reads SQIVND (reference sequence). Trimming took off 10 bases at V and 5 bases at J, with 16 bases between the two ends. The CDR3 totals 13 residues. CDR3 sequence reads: CATSGTPGDTQYF. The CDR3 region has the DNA TGTGCCACCTCTGGGACCCCGGGAGATACGCAGTATTTT.

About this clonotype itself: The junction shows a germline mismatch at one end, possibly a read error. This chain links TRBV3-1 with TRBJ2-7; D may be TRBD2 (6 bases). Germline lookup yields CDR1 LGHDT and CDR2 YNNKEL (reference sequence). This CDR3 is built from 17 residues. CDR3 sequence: CACSLSVTSRVVHEQYF. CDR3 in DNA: TGTGCCTGCAGCCTATCCGTGACTAGTCGGGTCGTTCACGAGCAGTACTTC.

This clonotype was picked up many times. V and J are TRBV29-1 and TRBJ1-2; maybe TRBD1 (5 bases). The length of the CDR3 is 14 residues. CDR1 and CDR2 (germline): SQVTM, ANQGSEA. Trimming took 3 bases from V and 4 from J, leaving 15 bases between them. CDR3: CSVDGVGAAYGYTF. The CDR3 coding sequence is TGCAGCGTTGACGGGGTCGGGGCGGCCTATGGCTACACCTTC.

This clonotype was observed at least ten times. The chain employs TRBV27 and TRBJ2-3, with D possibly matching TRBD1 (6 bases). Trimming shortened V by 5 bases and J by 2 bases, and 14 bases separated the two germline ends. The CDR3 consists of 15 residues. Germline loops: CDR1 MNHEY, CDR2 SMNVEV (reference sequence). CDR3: CASSLIQGYTDTQYF. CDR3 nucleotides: TGTGCCAGCAGTCTAATACAGGGTTACACAGATACGCAGTATTTT.

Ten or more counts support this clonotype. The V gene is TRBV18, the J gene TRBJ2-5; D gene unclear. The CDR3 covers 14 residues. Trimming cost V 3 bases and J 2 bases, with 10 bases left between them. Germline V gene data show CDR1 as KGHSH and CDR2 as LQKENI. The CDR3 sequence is CASSPSAAQETQYF. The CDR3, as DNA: TGTGCCAGCTCACCTTCGGCAGCACAAGAGACCCAGTACTTC.

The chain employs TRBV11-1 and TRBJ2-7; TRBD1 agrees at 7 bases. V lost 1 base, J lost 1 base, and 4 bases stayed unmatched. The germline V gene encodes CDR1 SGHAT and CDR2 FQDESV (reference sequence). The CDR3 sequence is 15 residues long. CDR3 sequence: CASSLEGQRSYEQYF. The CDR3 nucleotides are TGTGCCAGCAGCTTAGAGGGACAGCGGTCCTACGAGCAGTACTTC.

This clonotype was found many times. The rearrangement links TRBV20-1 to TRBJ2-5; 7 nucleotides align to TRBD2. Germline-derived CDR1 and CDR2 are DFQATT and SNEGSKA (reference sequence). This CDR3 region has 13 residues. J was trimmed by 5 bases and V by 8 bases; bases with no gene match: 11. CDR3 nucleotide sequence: TGCAGTAGGCCTGGGGGGGACGGGGAGACCCAGTACTTC. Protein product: CSRPGGDGETQYF.

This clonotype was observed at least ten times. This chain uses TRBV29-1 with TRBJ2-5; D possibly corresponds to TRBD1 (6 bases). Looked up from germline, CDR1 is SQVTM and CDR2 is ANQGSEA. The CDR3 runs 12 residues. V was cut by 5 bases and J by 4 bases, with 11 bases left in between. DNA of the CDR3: TGCAGCGTTAGAGGACAGTCAGAGACCCAGTACTTC. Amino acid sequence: CSVRGQSETQYF.

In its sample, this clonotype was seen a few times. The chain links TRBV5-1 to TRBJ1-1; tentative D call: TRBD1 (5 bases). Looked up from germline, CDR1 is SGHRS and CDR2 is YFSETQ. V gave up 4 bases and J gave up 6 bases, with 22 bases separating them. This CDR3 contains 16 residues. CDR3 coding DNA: TGCGCCAGCAGCGCCCTTTCAGGGCCCGCTAACTCTGAAGCTTTCTTT. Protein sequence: CASSALSGPANSEAFF.

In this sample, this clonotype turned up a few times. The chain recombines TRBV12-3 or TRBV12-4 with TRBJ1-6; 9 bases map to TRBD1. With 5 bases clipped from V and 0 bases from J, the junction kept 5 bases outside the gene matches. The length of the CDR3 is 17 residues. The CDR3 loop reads CASSSADRGSYNSPLHF. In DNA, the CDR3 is TGTGCCAGCAGTAGCGCGGACAGGGGCTCCTATAATTCACCCCTCCACTTT.

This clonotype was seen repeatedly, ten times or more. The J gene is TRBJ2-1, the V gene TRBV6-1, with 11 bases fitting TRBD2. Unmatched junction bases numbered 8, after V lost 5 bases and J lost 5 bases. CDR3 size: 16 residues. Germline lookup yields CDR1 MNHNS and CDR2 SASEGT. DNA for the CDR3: TGTGCCAGCAGTAGCGGGACTAGCGGACTCGACAATGAGCAGTTCTTC. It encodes CASSSGTSGLDNEQFF.

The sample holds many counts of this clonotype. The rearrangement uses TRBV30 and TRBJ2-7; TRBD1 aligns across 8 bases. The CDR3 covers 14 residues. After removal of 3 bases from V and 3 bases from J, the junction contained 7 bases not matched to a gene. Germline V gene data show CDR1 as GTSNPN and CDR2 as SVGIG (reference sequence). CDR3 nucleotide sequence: TGTGCCTGGAGGGCTCCCGGGACAGGCTACGAGCAGTACTTC. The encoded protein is CAWRAPGTGYEQYF.

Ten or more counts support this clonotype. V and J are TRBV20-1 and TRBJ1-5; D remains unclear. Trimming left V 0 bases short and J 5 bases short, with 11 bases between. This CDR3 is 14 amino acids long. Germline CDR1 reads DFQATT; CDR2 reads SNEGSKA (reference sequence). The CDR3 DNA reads TGCAGTGCTAGAGATAAAAGGATAGATCAGCCCCAGCATTTT. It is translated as CSARDKRIDQPQHF.